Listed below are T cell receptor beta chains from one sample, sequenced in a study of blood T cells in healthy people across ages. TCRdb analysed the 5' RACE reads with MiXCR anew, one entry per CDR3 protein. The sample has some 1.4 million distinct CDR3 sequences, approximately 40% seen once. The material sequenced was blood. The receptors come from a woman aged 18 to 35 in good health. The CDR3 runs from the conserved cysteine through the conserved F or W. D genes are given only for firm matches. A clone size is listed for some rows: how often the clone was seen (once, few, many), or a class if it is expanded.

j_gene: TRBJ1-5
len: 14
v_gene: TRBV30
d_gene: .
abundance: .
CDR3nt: TGTGCCTGGAGGGACCCAGGGGGCAATCAGCCCCAGCATTTT
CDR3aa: CAWRDPGGNQPQHF

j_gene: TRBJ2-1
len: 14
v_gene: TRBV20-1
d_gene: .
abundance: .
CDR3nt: TGCAGTGCCTTCCTTCAGGGCTCCTACAATGAGCAGTTCTTC
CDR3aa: CSAFLQGSYNEQFF

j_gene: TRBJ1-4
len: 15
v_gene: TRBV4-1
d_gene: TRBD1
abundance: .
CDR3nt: TGCGCCAGCAGCCAAGTTGGACAGGGCAGAGAAGAACTGTTTTTT
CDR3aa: CASSQVGQGREELFF

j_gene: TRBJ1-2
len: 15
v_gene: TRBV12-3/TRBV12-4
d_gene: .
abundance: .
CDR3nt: TGTGCCAGCAGTCACACCGACAGCGATAACTATGGCTACACCTTC
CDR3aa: CASSHTDSDNYGYTF

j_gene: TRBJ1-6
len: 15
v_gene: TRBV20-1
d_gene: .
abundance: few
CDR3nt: TGCAGTGCTAGGGGAGAAAGCTCCTATAATTCACCCCTCCACTTT
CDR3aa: CSARGESSYNSPLHF

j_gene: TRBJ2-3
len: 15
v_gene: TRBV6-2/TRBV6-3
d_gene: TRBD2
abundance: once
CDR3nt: TGTGCCTCTAACTCGGGAGGATCGGGCACAGATGCGCAGTATTTT
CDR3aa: CASNSGGSGTDAQYF

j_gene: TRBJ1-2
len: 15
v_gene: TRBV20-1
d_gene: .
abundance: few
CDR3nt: TGCAGTGCTAGATCAACAGGGAAGCGGCGCTATGGCTACACCTTC
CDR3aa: CSARSTGKRRYGYTF

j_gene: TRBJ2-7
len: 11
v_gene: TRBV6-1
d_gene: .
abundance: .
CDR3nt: TGTGCCAGCCAAGTAAAGGGCGAGCAGTACTTC
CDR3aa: CASQVKGEQYF

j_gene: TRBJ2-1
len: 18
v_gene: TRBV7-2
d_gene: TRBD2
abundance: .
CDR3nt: TGTGCCAGCAGCCCCATGACTAGCGGGAGAGGGGCCTACAATGAGCAGTTCTTC
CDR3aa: CASSPMTSGRGAYNEQFF

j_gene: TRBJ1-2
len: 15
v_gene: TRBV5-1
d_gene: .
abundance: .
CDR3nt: TGCGCCAGCAGCTTAGAAAAGGGACCTTCGGAAGGCTACACCTTC
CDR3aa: CASSLEKGPSEGYTF

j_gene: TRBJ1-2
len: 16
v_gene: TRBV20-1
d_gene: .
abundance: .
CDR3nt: TGCAGTGCTAGTGCAGACAGGCGAAGTTCTAACTACGGCTACACCTTC
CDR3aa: CSASADRRSSNYGYTF

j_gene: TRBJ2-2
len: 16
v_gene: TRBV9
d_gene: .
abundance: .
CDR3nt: TGTGCCAGCAGCGACGGTGGGACCTGGAACACCGGGGAGCTGTTTTTT
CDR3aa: CASSDGGTWNTGELFF

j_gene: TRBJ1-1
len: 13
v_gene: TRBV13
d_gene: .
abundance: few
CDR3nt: TGTGCCAGCAGCTTAGGCGGAGCTCCAGGGGCTTTCTTT
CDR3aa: CASSLGGAPGAFF

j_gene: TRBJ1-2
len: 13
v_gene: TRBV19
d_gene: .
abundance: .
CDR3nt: TGTGCCAGTAGTGTAAAAGGATTAAATGGCTACACCTTC
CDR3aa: CASSVKGLNGYTF

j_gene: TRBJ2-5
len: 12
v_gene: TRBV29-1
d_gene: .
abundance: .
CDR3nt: TGCAGCGTTGCGGCCGGGGTAGAGACCCAGTACTTC
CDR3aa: CSVAAGVETQYF

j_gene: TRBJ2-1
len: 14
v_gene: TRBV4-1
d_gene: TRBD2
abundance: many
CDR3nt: TGCGCCAGCAGCTTAGCGGGGCAAGGCAATGAGCAGTTCTTC
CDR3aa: CASSLAGQGNEQFF

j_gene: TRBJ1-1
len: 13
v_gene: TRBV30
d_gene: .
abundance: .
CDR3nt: TGTGCCTGGAGTTTGCACCAGAACACTGAAGCTTTCTTT
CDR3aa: CAWSLHQNTEAFF

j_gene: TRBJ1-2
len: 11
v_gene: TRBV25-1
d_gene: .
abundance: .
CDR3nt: TGTGCCAGCTCGATCTCGGGGAGCTACACCTTC
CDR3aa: CASSISGSYTF

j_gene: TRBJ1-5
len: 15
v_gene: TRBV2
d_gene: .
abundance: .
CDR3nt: TGTGCCAGCAGTGAAGAAGGGCCCCGCAATCAGCCCCAGCATTTT
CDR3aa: CASSEEGPRNQPQHF

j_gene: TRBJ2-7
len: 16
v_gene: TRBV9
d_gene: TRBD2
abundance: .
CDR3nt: TGTGCCAGCAGCGATACTAGCGGGGGGGCTGGCAATGAGCAGTACTTC
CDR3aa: CASSDTSGGAGNEQYF

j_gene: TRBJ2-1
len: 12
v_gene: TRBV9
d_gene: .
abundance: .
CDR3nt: TGTGCCAGCAGCCCCCACAGGGAAGAGCAGTTCTTC
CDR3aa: CASSPHREEQFF

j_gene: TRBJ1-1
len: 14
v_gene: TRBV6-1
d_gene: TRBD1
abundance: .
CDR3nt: TGTGCCACCATATACAGGGGGATGAACACTGAAGCTTTCTTT
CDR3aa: CATIYRGMNTEAFF

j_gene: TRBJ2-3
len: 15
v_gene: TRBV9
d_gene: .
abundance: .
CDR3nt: TGTGCCAGCAGCGTAGCTGGGGGGGCAATAGATACGCAGTATTTT
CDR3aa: CASSVAGGAIDTQYF

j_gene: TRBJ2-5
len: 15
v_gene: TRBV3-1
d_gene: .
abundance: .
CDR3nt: TGTGCCAGCAGCGGAGGAGGGGTTTACCAAGAGACCCAGTACTTC
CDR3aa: CASSGGGVYQETQYF

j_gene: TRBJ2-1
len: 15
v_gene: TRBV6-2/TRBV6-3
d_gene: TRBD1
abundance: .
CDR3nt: TGTGCCAGCAGTTACTTTTCGGGGACAGGGGATGAGCAGTTCTTC
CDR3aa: CASSYFSGTGDEQFF

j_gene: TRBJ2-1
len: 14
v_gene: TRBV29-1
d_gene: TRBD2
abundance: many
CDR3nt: TGCAGCGTCGCGCCAGCGGGGCTTAATAATGAGCAGTTCTTC
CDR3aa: CSVAPAGLNNEQFF

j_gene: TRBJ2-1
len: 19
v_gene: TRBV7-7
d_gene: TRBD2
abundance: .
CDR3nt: TGTGCCAGCAGCTTAGCACGGCTAGCGGGACTCATCTCCTACAATGAGCAGTTCTTC
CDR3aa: CASSLARLAGLISYNEQFF

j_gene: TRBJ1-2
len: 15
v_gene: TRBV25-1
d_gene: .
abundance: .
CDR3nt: TGTGCCAGCAGTGCCCCGGGACACCTTAACTATGGCTACATCTTC
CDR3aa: CASSAPGHLNYGYIF

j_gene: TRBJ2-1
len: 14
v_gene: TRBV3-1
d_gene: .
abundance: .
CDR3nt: TGTGCCAGCAGTCCCGGAGGGCTATCGGGTGAGCAGTTCTTC
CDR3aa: CASSPGGLSGEQFF